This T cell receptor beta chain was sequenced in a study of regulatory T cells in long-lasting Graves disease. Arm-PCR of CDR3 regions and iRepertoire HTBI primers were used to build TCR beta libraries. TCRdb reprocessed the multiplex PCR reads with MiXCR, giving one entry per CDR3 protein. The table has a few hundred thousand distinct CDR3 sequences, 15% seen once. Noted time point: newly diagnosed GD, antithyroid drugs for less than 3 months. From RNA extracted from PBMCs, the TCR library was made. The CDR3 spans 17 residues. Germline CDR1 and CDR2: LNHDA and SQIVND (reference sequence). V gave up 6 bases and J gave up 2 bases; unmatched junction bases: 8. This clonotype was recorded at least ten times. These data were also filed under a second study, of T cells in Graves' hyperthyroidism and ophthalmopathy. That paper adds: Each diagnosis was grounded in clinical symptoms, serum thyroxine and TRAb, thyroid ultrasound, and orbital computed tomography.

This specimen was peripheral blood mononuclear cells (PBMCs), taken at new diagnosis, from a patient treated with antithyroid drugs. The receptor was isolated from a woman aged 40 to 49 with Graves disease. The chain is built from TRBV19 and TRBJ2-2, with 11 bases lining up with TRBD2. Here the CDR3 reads CASRDFRLAGNTGELFF. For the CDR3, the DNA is TGTGCCAGTAGAGACTTTCGACTAGCGGGAAACACCGGGGAGCTGTTTTTT.